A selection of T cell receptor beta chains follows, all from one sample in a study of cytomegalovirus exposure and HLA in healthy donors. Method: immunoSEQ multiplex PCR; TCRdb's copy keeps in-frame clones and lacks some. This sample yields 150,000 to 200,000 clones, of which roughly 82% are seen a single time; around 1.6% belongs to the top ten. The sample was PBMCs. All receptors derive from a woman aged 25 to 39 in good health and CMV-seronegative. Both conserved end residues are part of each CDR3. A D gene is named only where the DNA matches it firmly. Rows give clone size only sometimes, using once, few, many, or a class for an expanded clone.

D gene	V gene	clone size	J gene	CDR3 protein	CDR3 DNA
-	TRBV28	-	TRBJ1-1	CASRARDKLYF	TGTGCCAGCAGAGCCCGGGACAAACTTTACTTT
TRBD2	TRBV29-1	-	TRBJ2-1	CSFPLLAGGNEQFF	TGTAGCTTCCCTTTACTAGCGGGAGGAAATGAGCAGTTCTTC
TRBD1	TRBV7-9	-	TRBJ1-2	CASSFRQGVGYTF	TGTGCCAGCAGCTTTAGACAGGGGGTAGGCTACACCTTC
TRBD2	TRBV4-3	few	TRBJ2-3	CASSQDAASGSTDTQYF	TGCGCCAGCAGCCAAGATGCGGCTAGCGGGAGCACAGATACGCAGTATTTT
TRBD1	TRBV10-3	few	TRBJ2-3	CATRQGPDTQYF	TGTGCCACCCGACAGGGGCCAGATACGCAGTATTTT
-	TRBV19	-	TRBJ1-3	CASKPQVSGNTIYF	TGTGCCAGTAAACCACAGGTCTCTGGAAACACCATATATTTT
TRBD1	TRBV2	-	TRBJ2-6	CARGRGQGPTGANVLTF	TGTGCCAGGGGACGTGGACAGGGCCCCACTGGGGCCAACGTCCTGACTTTC
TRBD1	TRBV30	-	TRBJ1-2	CAWSLQGDYGYTF	TGTGCCTGGTCATTACAGGGGGACTATGGCTACACCTTC
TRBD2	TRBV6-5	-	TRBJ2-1	CASSRTRSSYNEQFF	TGTGCCAGCAGTCGGACTAGATCCTCCTACAATGAGCAGTTCTTC
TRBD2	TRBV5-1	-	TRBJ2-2	CASSFLAGTNTGELFF	TGCGCCAGCAGCTTTCTAGCGGGCACGAACACCGGGGAGCTGTTTTTT
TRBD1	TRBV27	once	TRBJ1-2	CASSLFPGGTGYTF	TGTGCCAGCAGTTTATTCCCAGGGGGTACTGGCTACACCTTC
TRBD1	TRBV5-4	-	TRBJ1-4	CASSAGRDRTNEKLFF	TGTGCCAGCAGCGCCGGCCGGGACAGGACTAATGAAAAACTGTTTTTT
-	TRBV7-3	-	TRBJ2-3	CASSLGARTDTQYF	TGTGCCAGCAGCTTGGGAGCCCGCACAGATACGCAGTATTTT
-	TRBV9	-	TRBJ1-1	CASSVGQIYNTEAFF	TGTGCCAGCAGCGTAGGGCAGATATATAACACTGAAGCTTTCTTT
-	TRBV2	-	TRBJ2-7	CASSDRGRVYEQYF	TGTGCCAGCAGTGATAGGGGCAGGGTCTACGAGCAGTACTTC
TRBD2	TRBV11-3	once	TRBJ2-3	CASSSHSGGGTDTQYF	TGTGCCAGCAGCTCCCATAGCGGGGGGGGCACAGATACGCAGTATTTT
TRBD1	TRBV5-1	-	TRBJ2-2	CASSSLGQGAAGELFF	TGCGCCAGCAGCTCCTTGGGACAGGGGGCCGCCGGGGAGCTGTTTTTT
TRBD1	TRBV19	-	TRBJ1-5	CASRPDRGYQPQHF	TGTGCCAGCAGACCGGACAGGGGATATCAGCCCCAGCATTTT